The clone carrying this TCR beta chain was detected only once. As yet, its antigen is unknown. The length of the CDR3 is 14 residues. Trimming at V came to 4 bases and at J to 0 bases, leaving 1 base not matched to a gene. Germline assignment: CDR1 SNHLY and CDR2 FYNNEI. The PCR was carried out with 60 Vbeta primers and 13 Jbeta primers. The protocol was immunoSEQ multiplex PCR, while the TCRdb copy is restricted to in-frame clones and leaves out a portion. The sample records approximately 140,000 clones, roughly 80% being singletons. This entry belongs to a study of cytomegalovirus exposure and HLA in healthy donors. General observations from the study: Altogether, 150 to 200 TCR beta chains were recorded as cytomegalovirus-associated.

Sequencing input: PBMCs. The chain joins TRBV2 to TRBJ2-7, with 9 bases identical to TRBD1. The receptor comes from a male donor in good health and CMV-seronegative. CDR3 protein: CASSGDRASYEQYF. CDR3 coding DNA: TGTGCCAGCAGTGGGGACAGGGCCTCCTACGAGCAGTACTTC.